What follows are 25 T cell receptor beta chains derived from one specimen sequenced in a study of blood T cell repertoires in COVID-19. Libraries were prepared by immunoSEQ multiplex PCR; TCRdb keeps only in-frame clonotypes and omits some of them. The table shows about 360,000 clones, with roughly 90% occurring only once. Sample: peripheral blood. These receptors were taken from a woman aged 60-75 years with COVID-19, enrolled during active disease.

The genes are TRBV19 and TRBJ2-5, with 8 positions matching TRBD2. The CDR3 is 14 residues long. The germline V gene has CDR1 LNHDA and CDR2 SQIVND (reference sequence). The V and J ends lost 9 bases and 4 bases, in that order; junction bases with no gene match: 10. Written as DNA, the CDR3 is TGTGCCAGGCGAAGGCGGGGGGCAGCAGAGACCCAGTACTTC. This gives the protein CARRRRGAAETQYF.

V usage is TRBV5-4 and J usage is TRBJ1-1, with D perhaps matching TRBD1 (5 bases). This CDR3 is built from 16 residues. Trimming pared 0 bases from V and 4 bases from J, leaving 16 bases between. In germline, CDR1 is SGHNT, CDR2 YYREEE (reference sequence). CDR3 sequence: CASSLGEGMAGTEAFF. In nucleotides, the CDR3 is TGTGCCAGCAGCTTGGGGGAGGGGATGGCAGGCACTGAAGCTTTCTTT.

The V gene is TRBV2, the J gene TRBJ1-4; the match to TRBD1 covers 9 bases. V lost 4 bases to trimming and J lost 2 bases; unmatched junction nucleotides: 11. Germline CDR1 and CDR2: SNHLY and FYNNEI. CDR3 length: 18 residues. The CDR3, as DNA: TGTGCCAGCAGTGTAGATGGGACAGGGAAAAAGACTAATGAAAAACTGTTTTTT. This encodes CASSVDGTGKKTNEKLFF.

This clone was counted between two and nine times. The chain carries TRBV7-2 and TRBJ1-2; 7 bases match TRBD1. J gave up 6 bases and V 4 bases, and 5 bases lay outside the gene matches. CDR1 and CDR2 (germline): SGHTA, FQGNSA. The CDR3 totals 13 residues. The chain's CDR3 is CASSSFQGDGYTF. CDR3 nucleotides: TGTGCCAGCAGCTCGTTTCAGGGGGATGGCTACACCTTC.

This clone was observed a few times. The genes are TRBV11-2 and TRBJ2-3; weak D call: TRBD2 (6 bases). V gave up 0 bases and J gave up 8 bases, with 9 bases separating them. This CDR3 is 13 amino acids long. Looked up from germline, CDR1 is SGHAT and CDR2 is FQNNGV. DNA of the CDR3: TGTGCCAGCAGCTTAGATCTGGAGGGTACGCAGTATTTT. Amino acids: CASSLDLEGTQYF. The variable domain in full, with the rest retrieved from reference TRBV11-2 and TRBJ2-3, is EAGVAQSPRYKIIEKRQSVAFWCNPISGHATLYWYQQILGQGPKLLIQFQNNGVVDDSQLPKDRFSAERLKGVDSTLKIQPAKLEDSAVYLCASSLDLEGTQYFGPGTRLTVL.

The V and J genes are TRBV6-6 and TRBJ1-1; 10 bases agree with TRBD1. V was pared by 7 bases and J by 1 base, with 6 bases of the junction left unmatched. This CDR3 is built from 15 residues. CDR1 is MNHNY, CDR2 SVGAGI, per germline (reference sequence). CDR3 DNA: TGTGCCAGCAATCGACAGGGGGCCGGGAACACTGAAGCTTTCTTT. This translates into CASNRQGAGNTEAFF.

The rearrangement uses TRBV6-2 or TRBV6-3 and TRBJ2-7; 8 nucleotides align to TRBD1. V was clipped by 6 bases and J by 3 bases; unmatched bases: 13. The CDR3 has 16 amino acids. CDR1 MNHEY and CDR2 SVGEGT come from the germline V gene. The CDR3: CASSPFQGANLYEQYF. The CDR3 DNA is TGTGCCAGCAGCCCTTTCCAGGGGGCTAACCTCTACGAGCAGTACTTC.

The chain employs TRBV6-2 or TRBV6-3 and TRBJ1-6, with 8 nucleotides matching TRBD1. The CDR3 consists of 15 residues. CDR1 is MNHEY, CDR2 SVGEGT, per germline. Losses at the gene ends were 5 bases for V and 12 bases for J; bases not matched to a gene: 12. The CDR3 loop reads CASSPPGTGVLPLHF. CDR3 DNA sequence: TGTGCCAGCAGTCCCCCCGGGACAGGTGTCCTACCCCTCCACTTT.

The rearrangement uses TRBV27 and TRBJ1-3; D is ambiguous. The ends were cut back, 3 bases at V and 0 bases at J, with 9 bases in the middle. The V gene's germline CDR1 is MNHEY and CDR2 SMNVEV (reference sequence). The CDR3 runs to 15 residues. The DNA of the CDR3 is TGTGCCAGCAGTTTTGGAGGCAACTCTGGAAACACCATATATTTT. Protein: CASSFGGNSGNTIYF.

This chain joins TRBV7-6 and TRBJ2-5; TRBD2 matches 12 bases. The ends lost 5 bases at V and 5 bases at J; junction bases unmatched: 12. The CDR3 contains 17 residues. Germline V lookup: CDR1 SGHVS, CDR2 FNYEAQ. The CDR3 loop reads CASSLGLAGGPFETQYF. The CDR3 DNA is TGTGCCAGCAGCCTGGGGCTAGCGGGGGGGCCGTTCGAGACCCAGTACTTC.

The V call is TRBV20-1, the J call TRBJ2-7, with a tentative D call TRBD2 (6 bases). The germline gives CDR1 DFQATT, CDR2 SNEGSKA (reference sequence). V lost 1 base to trimming and J lost 9 bases, with 10 bases between them. This CDR3 contains 11 residues. CDR3 in amino acids: CSARGRDGQYF. CDR3 in DNA: TGCAGTGCTAGAGGGAGGGACGGGCAGTACTTC.

The count of this clone is one. V is TRBV19 and J is TRBJ2-6; possibly TRBD2 for D (5 bases). Germline loops: CDR1 LNHDA, CDR2 SQIVND (reference sequence). CDR3 size: 16 residues. V dropped 4 bases and J dropped 0 bases, with 10 bases sitting between them. Here the CDR3 reads CASSRGRGSGANVLTF. The CDR3 DNA is TGTGCCAGTAGTAGAGGACGGGGCTCTGGGGCCAACGTCCTGACTTTC.

The chain links TRBV7-8 to TRBJ1-1; the D is unclear. Trimming removed 4 bases at V and 0 bases at J, with 9 bases between. The CDR3 runs to 14 residues. In germline, CDR1 is SGHVS, CDR2 FQNEAQ. CDR3 loop: CASSYGRLNTEAFF. DNA of the CDR3: TGTGCCAGCAGCTACGGCAGGCTGAACACTGAAGCTTTCTTT.

The V call is TRBV2, the J call TRBJ2-4, with 8 nucleotides matching TRBD2. CDR3 length equals 17 residues. V shed 3 bases, J shed 0 bases, and the junction held 7 bases outside the gene matches. Germline V lookup: CDR1 SNHLY, CDR2 FYNNEI. The CDR3 sequence is CASSEAQRGLAKNIQYF. CDR3 DNA: TGTGCCAGCAGTGAGGCCCAGCGGGGGCTAGCCAAAAACATTCAGTACTTC.

The chain employs TRBV5-8 and TRBJ1-1; D not certain. This CDR3 contains 12 residues. V lost 3 bases and J lost 10, with 13 bases in between. CDR1 and CDR2 from the germline V gene are SGHTS and YDEGEE. This CDR3 is CASSYVEGAAFF. CDR3 nucleotide sequence: TGTGCCAGCAGCTACGTAGAGGGCGCAGCTTTCTTT.

The chain joins TRBV10-3 to TRBJ2-1; D not certain. Germline assignment: CDR1 ENHRY and CDR2 SYGVKD. The germline V and J ends were trimmed by 8 bases and 6 bases, with 11 bases remaining between them. This CDR3 comprises 12 residues. CDR3: CAIARSRNEQFF. As DNA, the CDR3 is TGTGCCATCGCCAGGTCGCGCAATGAGCAGTTCTTC.

The CDR3 is CASSEWAGGKETQYF. CDR3 nucleotides: TGTGCCAGCAGTGAATGGGCGGGGGGGAAGGAGACCCAGTACTTC. The chain is built from TRBV6-1 and TRBJ2-5; 9 nucleotides match TRBD2. The V gene's germline CDR1 is MNHNS and CDR2 SASEGT. The CDR3 length is 15 residues. The V and J ends lost 2 bases and 5 bases, in that order; junction bases with no gene match: 6.

V and J are TRBV18 and TRBJ1-2; D remains unclear. The CDR3 length is 20 residues. The V end lost 5 bases, the J end lost 1 base, and 29 bases lay between the germline ends. Germline CDR1 and CDR2: KGHSH and LQKENI. The CDR3 spells CASSAESRVARGWDNYGYTF. In nucleotides, the CDR3 is TGTGCCAGCTCAGCAGAATCAAGGGTGGCACGGGGATGGGATAACTATGGCTACACCTTC.

The table lists this clone with a few counts. This rearrangement joins TRBV19 to TRBJ1-1, with D maybe TRBD1 (6 bases). This CDR3 spans 14 amino acids. Trimming shortened V by 5 bases and J by 5 bases, and 15 bases separated the two germline ends. Germline lookup yields CDR1 LNHDA and CDR2 SQIVND (reference sequence). As DNA, the CDR3 is TGTGCCAGTAGTTCGACCGACAGGCAGACTGAAGCTTTCTTT. Its translation is CASSSTDRQTEAFF.

The chain couples TRBV5-7 to TRBJ2-5, with TRBD2 identical over 12 bases. TRBV5-7 is classed as an ORF, of uncertain function. CDR3 length: 17 amino acids. V was pared by 3 bases and J by 3 bases, with 9 bases of the junction left unmatched. The CDR3 coding sequence is TGTGCCAGCAGCTCCCAACTAGCGGGGGGCAGAGAAGAGACCCAGTACTTC. The encoded protein is CASSSQLAGGREETQYF.

The rearrangement joins TRBV7-3 to TRBJ1-4; 11 bases are a match to TRBD1. With V trimmed by 4 bases and J by 8 bases, 3 bases remained unmatched. The CDR3 has 14 residues. Germline loops: CDR1 SGHTA, CDR2 FQGTGA. DNA of the CDR3: TGTGCCAGCAGCTCGGGACAGGGGGGAGAAAAACTGTTTTTT. Amino acid sequence: CASSSGQGGEKLFF.

The chain is built from TRBV7-2 and TRBJ2-5, with D possibly TRBD1 on 5 matching bases. Germline V gene lookup returns CDR1 SGHTA and CDR2 FQGNSA. The CDR3 is made up of 13 amino acids. V lost 5 bases and J 5 bases, leaving 12 bases between the germline ends. CDR3 sequence: CASSRQPEETQYF. The CDR3 bases are TGTGCCAGCAGCAGACAGCCGGAGGAGACCCAGTACTTC.

This clone was picked up one time. CDR3 loop: CASSPDRSRFSPLHF. CDR3 bases: TGTGCCAGCAGTCCCGACAGGTCCCGATTTTCACCCCTCCACTTT. The chain is built from TRBV27 and TRBJ1-6, with a tentative D call TRBD1 (6 bases). V was cut by 5 bases and J by 9 bases, with 17 bases left in between. CDR3 length: 15 residues. Germline lookup yields CDR1 MNHEY and CDR2 SMNVEV (reference sequence).

The V and J genes are TRBV3-1 (or the pseudogene TRBV3-2) and TRBJ2-1; TRBD1 aligns across 7 bases. Looked up from germline, CDR1 is LGHDT and CDR2 is YNNKEL (reference sequence). Germline trimming cut 4 bases from V and 7 bases from J; bases unmatched to any gene: 10. This CDR3 comprises 15 residues. The CDR3 region is CASSPRQGSGNEQFF. CDR3 bases: TGTGCCAGCAGCCCCCGACAGGGTTCGGGAAATGAGCAGTTCTTC.

This chain connects TRBV11-2 to TRBJ1-2, with a tentative D call TRBD1 (5 bases). Looked up from germline, CDR1 is SGHAT and CDR2 is FQNNGV. V gave up 6 bases and J gave up 7 bases, with 9 bases separating them. The CDR3 is 11 residues long. The CDR3 reads CASSPGAGYTF. The CDR3 nucleotides read TGTGCCAGCAGTCCTGGGGCTGGCTACACCTTC.